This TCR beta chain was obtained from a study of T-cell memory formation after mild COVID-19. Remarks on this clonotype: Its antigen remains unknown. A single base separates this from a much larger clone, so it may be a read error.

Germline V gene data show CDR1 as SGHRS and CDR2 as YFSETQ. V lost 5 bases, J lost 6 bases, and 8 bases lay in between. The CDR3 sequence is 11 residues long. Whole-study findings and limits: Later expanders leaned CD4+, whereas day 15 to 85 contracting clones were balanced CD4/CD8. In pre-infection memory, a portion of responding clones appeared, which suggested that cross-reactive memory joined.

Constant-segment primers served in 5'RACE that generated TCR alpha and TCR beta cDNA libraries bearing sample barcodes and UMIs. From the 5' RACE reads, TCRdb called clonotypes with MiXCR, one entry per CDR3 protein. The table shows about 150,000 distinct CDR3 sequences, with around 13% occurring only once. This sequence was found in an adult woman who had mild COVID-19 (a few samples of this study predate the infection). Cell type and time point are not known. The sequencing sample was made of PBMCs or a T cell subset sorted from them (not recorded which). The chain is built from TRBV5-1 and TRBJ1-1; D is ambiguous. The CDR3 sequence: CASSVNAEAFF. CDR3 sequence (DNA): TGCGCCAGCAGTGTGAATGCTGAAGCTTTCTTT. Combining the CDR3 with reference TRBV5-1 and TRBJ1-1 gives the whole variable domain KAGVTQTPRYLIKTRGQQVTLSCSPISGHRSVSWYQQTPGQGLQFLFEYFSETQRNKGNFPGRFSGRQFSNSRSEMNVSTLELGDSALYLCASSVNAEAFFGQGTRLTVV.